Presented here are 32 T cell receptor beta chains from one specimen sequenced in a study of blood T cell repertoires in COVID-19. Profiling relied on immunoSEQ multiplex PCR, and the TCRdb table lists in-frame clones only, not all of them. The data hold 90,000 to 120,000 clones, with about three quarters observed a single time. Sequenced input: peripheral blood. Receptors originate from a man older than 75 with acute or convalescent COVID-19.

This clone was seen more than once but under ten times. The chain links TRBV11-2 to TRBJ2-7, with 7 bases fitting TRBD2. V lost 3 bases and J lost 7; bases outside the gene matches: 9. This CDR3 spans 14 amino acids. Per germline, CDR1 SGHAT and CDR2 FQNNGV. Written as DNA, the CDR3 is TGTGCCAGCAGCTTTGGGGGAGGGCCGGGGGAGCAGTACTTC. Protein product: CASSFGGGPGEQYF.

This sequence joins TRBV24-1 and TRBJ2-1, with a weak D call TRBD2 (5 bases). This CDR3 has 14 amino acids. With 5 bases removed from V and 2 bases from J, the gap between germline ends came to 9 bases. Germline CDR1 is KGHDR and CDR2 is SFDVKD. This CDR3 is CATSGGPTYNEQFF. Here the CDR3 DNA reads TGTGCCACCAGTGGCGGGCCGACCTACAATGAGCAGTTCTTC.

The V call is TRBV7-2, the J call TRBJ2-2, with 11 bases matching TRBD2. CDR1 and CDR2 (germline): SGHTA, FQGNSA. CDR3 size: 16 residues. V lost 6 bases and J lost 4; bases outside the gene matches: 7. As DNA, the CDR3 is TGTGCCAGCAGTATGCGACTAGCGGGGCTCACCGGGGAGCTGTTTTTT. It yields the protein CASSMRLAGLTGELFF. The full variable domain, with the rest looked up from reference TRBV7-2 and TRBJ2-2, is GAGVSQSPSNKVTEKGKDVELRCDPISGHTALYWYRQSLGQGLEFLIYFQGNSAPDKSGLPSDRFSAERTGGSVSTLTIQRTQQEDSAVYLCASSMRLAGLTGELFFGEGSRLTVL.

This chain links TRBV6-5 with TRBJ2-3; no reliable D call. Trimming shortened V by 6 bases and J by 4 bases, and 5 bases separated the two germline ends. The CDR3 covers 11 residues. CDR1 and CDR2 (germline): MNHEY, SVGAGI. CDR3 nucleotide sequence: TGTGCCAGCAGCTTATCAGATACGCAGTATTTT. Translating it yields CASSLSDTQYF.

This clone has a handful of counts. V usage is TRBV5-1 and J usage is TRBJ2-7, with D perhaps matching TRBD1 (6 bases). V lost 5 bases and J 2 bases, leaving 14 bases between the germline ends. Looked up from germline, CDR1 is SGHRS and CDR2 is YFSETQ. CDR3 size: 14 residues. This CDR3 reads CASSTGPSAYEQYF. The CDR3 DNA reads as TGCGCCAGCAGTACAGGGCCGAGCGCCTACGAGCAGTACTTC.

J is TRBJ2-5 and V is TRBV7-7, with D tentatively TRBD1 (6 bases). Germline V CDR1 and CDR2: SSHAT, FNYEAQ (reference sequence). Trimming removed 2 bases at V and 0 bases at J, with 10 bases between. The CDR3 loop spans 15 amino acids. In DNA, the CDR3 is TGTGCCAGCAGCTTAAGTCAGGGGTACCAAGAGACCCAGTACTTC. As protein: CASSLSQGYQETQYF.

Written as DNA, the CDR3 is TGTGCCATCAGGGGAGGGCGGGAGAGCACAGATACGCAGTATTTT. Translation gives CAIRGGRESTDTQYF. The gene calls are TRBV10-3 and TRBJ2-3, with 7 bases fitting TRBD2. Germline V gene lookup returns CDR1 ENHRY and CDR2 SYGVKD. The CDR3 loop spans 15 amino acids. The J segment lost 0 bases and the V segment lost 6 bases, leaving 6 bases of the junction unmatched.

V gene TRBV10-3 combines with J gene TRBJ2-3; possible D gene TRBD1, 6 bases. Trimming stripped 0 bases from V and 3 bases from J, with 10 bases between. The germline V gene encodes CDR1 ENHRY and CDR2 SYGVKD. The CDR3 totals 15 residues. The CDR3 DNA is TGTGCCATCAGTGAGTCGACTCAGGGGACAGATACGCAGTATTTT. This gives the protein CAISESTQGTDTQYF.

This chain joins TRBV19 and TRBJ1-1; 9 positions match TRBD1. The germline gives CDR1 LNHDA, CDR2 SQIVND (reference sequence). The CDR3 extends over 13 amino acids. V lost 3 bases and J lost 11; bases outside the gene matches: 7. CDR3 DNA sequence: TGTGCCAGTAGTATTCGGGACAGGGAAGCGGCTTTCTTT. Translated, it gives CASSIRDREAAFF.

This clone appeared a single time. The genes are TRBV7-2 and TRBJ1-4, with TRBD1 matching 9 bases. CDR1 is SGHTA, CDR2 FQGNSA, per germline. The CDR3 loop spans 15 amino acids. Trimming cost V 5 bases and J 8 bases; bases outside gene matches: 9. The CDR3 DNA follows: TGTGCCAGCAGCATCGGACAGGGGCCTCGAGAAAAACTGTTTTTT. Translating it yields CASSIGQGPREKLFF.

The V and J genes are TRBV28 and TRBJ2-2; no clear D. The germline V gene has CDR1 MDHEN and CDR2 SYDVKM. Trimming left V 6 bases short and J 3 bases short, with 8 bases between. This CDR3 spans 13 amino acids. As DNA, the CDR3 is TGTGCCAGCAGACTCACAGACACCGGGGAGCTGTTTTTT. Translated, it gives CASRLTDTGELFF. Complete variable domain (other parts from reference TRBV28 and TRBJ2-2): DVKVTQSSRYLVKRTGEKVFLECVQDMDHENMFWYRQDPGLGLRLIYFSYDVKMKEKGDIPEGYSVSREKKERFSLILESASTNQTSMYLCASRLTDTGELFFGEGSRLTVL.

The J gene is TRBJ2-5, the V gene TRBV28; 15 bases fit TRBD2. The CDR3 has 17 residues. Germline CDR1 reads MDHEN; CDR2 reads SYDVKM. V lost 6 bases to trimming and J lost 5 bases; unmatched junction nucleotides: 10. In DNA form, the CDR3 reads TGTGCCAGCAGCCCCGGGACTAGCGGGAGGTTTGGGGAGACCCAGTACTTC. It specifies CASSPGTSGRFGETQYF.

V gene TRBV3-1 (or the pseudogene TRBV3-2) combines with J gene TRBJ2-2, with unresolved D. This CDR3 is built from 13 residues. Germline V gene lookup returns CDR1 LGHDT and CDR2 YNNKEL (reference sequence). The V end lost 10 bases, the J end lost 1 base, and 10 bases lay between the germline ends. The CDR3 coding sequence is TGTGCCACCGAAACTTGGAACACCGGGGAGCTGTTTTTT. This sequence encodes CATETWNTGELFF.

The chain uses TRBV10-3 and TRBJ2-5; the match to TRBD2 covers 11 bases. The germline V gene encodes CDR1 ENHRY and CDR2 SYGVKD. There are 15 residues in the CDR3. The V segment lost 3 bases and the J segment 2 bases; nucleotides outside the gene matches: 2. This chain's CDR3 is CAISDRTSGQETQYF. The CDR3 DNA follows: TGTGCCATCAGTGACCGGACTAGCGGGCAAGAGACCCAGTACTTC.

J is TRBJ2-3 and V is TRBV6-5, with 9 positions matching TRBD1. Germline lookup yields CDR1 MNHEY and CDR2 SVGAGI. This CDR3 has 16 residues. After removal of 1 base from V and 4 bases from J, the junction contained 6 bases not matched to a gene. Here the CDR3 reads CASSYFGQGSADTQYF. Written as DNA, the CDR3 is TGTGCCAGCAGTTACTTCGGACAGGGGAGCGCAGATACGCAGTATTTT.

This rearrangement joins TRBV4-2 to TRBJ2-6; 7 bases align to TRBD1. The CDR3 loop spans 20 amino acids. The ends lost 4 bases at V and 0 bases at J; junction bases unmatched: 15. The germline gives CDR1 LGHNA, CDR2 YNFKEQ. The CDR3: CASSRLNWGTVPSGANVLTF. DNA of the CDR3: TGTGCCAGCAGCCGCCTAAACTGGGGGACAGTTCCCTCTGGGGCCAACGTCCTGACTTTC.

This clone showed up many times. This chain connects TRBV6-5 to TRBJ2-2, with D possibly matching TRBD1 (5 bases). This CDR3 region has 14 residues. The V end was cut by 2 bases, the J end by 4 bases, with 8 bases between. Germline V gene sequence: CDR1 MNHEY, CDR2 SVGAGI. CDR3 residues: CASSYRGPTGELFF. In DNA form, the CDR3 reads TGTGCCAGCAGTTACAGGGGCCCCACCGGGGAGCTGTTTTTT.

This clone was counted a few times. The CDR3 is CASSRRQESSGNTIYF. CDR3 nucleotides: TGTGCCAGCAGCAGAAGACAGGAGAGCTCTGGAAACACCATATATTTT. The chain combines TRBV5-5 with TRBJ1-3; possibly TRBD1 for D (6 bases). The CDR3 consists of 16 residues. Germline V gene sequence: CDR1 SGHKS, CDR2 YYEKEE (reference sequence). Trimming took off 4 bases at V and 0 bases at J, with 14 bases between the two ends.

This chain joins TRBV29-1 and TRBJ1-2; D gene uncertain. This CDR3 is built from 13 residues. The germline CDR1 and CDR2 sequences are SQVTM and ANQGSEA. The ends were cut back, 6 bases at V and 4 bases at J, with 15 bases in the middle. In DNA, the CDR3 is TGCAGCGTGGCGGGTGACATCCGCTATGGCTACACCTTC. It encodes CSVAGDIRYGYTF.

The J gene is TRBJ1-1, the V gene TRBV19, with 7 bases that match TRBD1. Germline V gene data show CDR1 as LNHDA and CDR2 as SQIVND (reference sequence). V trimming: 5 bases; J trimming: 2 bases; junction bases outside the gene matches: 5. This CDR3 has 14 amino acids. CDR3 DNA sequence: TGTGCCAGTAGTGTACAGGGGAGAAACACTGAAGCTTTCTTT. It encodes CASSVQGRNTEAFF.

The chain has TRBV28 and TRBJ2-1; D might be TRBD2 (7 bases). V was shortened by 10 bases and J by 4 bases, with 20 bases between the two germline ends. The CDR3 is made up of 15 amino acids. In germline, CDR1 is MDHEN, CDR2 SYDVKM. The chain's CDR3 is CATRPGGGGYNEQFF. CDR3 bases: TGTGCCACGAGACCGGGGGGCGGGGGATACAATGAGCAGTTCTTC.

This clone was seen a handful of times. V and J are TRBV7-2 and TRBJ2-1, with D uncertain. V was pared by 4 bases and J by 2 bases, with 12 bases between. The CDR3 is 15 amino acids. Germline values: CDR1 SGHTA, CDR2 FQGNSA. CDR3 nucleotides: TGTGCCAGCAGCTCCCGAGCTAATACCTACAATGAGCAGTTCTTC. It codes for CASSSRANTYNEQFF.

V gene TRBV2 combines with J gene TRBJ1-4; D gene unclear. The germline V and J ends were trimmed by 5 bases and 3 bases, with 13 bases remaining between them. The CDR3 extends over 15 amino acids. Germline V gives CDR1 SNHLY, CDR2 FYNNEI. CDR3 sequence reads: CASSTGLSSNEKLFF. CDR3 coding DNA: TGTGCCAGCAGTACCGGTTTAAGCTCTAATGAAAAACTGTTTTTT. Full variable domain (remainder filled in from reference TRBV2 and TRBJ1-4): EPEVTQTPSHQVTQMGQEVILRCVPISNHLYFYWYRQILGQKVEFLVSFYNNEISEKSEIFDDQFSVERPDGSNFTLKIRSTKLEDSAMYFCASSTGLSSNEKLFFGSGTQLSVL.

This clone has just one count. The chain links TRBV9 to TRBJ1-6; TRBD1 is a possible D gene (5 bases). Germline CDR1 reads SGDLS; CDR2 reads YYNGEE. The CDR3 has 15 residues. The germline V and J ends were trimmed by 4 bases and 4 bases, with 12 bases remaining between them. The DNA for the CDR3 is TGTGCCAGCAGCCCACGGGGGGGTTATAATTCACCCCTCCACTTT. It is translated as CASSPRGGYNSPLHF.

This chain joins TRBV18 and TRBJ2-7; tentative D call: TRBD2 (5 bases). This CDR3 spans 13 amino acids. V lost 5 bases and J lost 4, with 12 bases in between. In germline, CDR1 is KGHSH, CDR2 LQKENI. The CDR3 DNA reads TGTGCCAGCTCAGGACTTACAGCATACGAGCAGTACTTC. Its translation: CASSGLTAYEQYF. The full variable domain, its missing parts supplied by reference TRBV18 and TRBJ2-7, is NAGVMQNPRHLVRRRGQEARLRCSPMKGHSHVYWYRQLPEEGLKFMVYLQKENIIDESGMPKERFSAEFPKEGPSILRIQQVVRGDSAAYFCASSGLTAYEQYFGPGTRLTVT.

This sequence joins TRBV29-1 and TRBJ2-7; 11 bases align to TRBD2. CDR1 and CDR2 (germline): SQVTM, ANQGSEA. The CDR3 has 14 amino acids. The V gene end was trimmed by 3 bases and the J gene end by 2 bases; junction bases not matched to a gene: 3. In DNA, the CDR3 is TGCAGCGTTGACGCTAGCGGGGGGACCTACGAGCAGTACTTC. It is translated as CSVDASGGTYEQYF.

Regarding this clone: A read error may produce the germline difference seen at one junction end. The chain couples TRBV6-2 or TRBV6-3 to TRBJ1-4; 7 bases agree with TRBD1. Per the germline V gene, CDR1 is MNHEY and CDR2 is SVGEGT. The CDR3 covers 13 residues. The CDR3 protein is CASSLRDSSTSHF. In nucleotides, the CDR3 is TGTGCCAGCAGCCTACGGGACAGCTCTACGAGCCATTTT.

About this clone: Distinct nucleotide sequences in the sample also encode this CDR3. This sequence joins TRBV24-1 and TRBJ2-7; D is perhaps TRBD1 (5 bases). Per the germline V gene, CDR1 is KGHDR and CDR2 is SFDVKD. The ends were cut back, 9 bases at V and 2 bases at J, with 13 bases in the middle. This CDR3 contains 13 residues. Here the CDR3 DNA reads TGTGCCACCTCGCTTGGGGCCACCTACGAGCAGTACTTC. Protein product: CATSLGATYEQYF.

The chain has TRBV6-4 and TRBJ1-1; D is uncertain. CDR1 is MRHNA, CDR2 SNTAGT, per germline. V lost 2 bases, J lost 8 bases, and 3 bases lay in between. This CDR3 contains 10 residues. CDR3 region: CASSDPEAFF. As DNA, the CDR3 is TGTGCCAGCAGTGACCCAGAAGCTTTCTTT.

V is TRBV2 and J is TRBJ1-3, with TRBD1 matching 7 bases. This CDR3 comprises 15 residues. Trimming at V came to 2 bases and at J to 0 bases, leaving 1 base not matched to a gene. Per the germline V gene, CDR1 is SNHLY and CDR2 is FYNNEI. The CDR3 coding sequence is TGTGCCAGCAGTGAACGACAGGGCTCTGGAAACACCATATATTTT. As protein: CASSERQGSGNTIYF.

The CDR3 bases are TGTGCCAGCAGCCAAGGATTTTTGGATAGCGGGCCCTGGGAGCAGTACTTC. Protein sequence: CASSQGFLDSGPWEQYF. This chain links TRBV3-1 (or the pseudogene TRBV3-2) with TRBJ2-7; TRBD2 agrees at 7 bases. Germline V lookup: CDR1 LGHDT, CDR2 YNNKEL (reference sequence). There are 17 residues in the CDR3. Losses at the gene ends were 1 base for V and 7 bases for J; bases not matched to a gene: 16.

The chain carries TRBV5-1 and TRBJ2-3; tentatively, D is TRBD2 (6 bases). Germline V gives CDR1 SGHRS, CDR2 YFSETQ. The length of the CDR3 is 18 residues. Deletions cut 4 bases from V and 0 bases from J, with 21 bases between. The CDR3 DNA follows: TGCGCCAGCAGCCGAACCACCACCTCGAGCGGGAGCACAGATACGCAGTATTTT. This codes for CASSRTTTSSGSTDTQYF.